This TCR beta chain originates from a study of identical twins. This clonotype was seen more than once but under ten times. TCRdb passed the 5' RACE reads through MiXCR, listing each CDR3 protein once. The data hold approximately 490,000 distinct CDR3 sequences, with under 25% observed a single time. Germline CDR1 and CDR2: ENHRY and SYGVKD. J lost 9 bases, V lost 7 bases, and 14 bases had no gene match. The CDR3 length is 15 residues. The data also belong to a second study, concerning yellow fever vaccine responses in identical twins.

Sequenced: CD4+ T cells sorted from blood. The TCR comes from a woman between 18 and 30 years old in good health. The chain couples TRBV10-3 to TRBJ2-1; 8 bases line up with TRBD2. The DNA for the CDR3 is TGTGCCATCAAAAACCCACTAGCGGAGGCGGGTGAGCAGTTCTTC. The encoded protein is CAIKNPLAEAGEQFF.